The 30 T cell receptor beta chains below were found in one sample sequenced in a study of blood T cell repertoires in COVID-19. Produced via immunoSEQ multiplex PCR; TCRdb's table is partial and in-frame only. The profile shows under 250,000 clones, 80% of them singletons. Material: peripheral blood. These receptors originate from a woman in her 70s with acute or convalescent COVID-19.

The V call is TRBV2, the J call TRBJ2-7; 13 bases agree with TRBD2. The ends lost 5 bases at V and 4 bases at J; junction bases unmatched: 5. The CDR3 is 15 amino acids. Germline CDR1 SNHLY, CDR2 FYNNEI. In nucleotides, the CDR3 is TGTGCCAGCAGTTTAGGGACTAGCGGGACTTACGAGCAGTACGTC. Translated: CASSLGTSGTYEQYV.

This chain links TRBV3-1 (or the pseudogene TRBV3-2) with TRBJ1-1, with no clear D. CDR3 length: 15 amino acids. V was shortened by 0 bases and J by 0 bases, with 8 bases between the two germline ends. The germline V gene has CDR1 LGHDT and CDR2 YNNKEL (reference sequence). The CDR3 DNA sequence: TGTGCCAGCAGCCAAGAGGCACAGATGAACACTGAAGCTTTCTTT. This gives the protein CASSQEAQMNTEAFF.

Details on this clone: A read error may produce the germline difference seen at one junction end. The rearrangement links TRBV7-8 to TRBJ2-7; D is possibly TRBD1 (8 bases). The CDR3 runs 11 residues. Germline V gene sequence: CDR1 SGHVS, CDR2 FQNEAQ. CDR3 region: CASSSGQGGDF. CDR3 DNA sequence: TGTGCCAGCAGCTCAGGACAGGGAGGGGACTTC.

The V and J genes are TRBV15 and TRBJ2-3; 7 bases map to TRBD1. Germline CDR1 and CDR2: LNHNV and YYDKDF (reference sequence). This CDR3 contains 11 residues. V shed 4 bases and J 11 bases; nucleotides not matched to a gene: 3. The CDR3 region is CATSTQGWQYF. In nucleotides, the CDR3 is TGTGCCACCAGCACACAGGGGTGGCAGTATTTT.

The genes are TRBV27 and TRBJ2-1; TRBD2 is a possible D gene (6 bases). V was shortened by 11 bases and J by 5 bases, with 25 bases between the two germline ends. Germline V CDR1 and CDR2: MNHEY, SMNVEV (reference sequence). CDR3 size: 16 residues. The CDR3 DNA reads TGTGCCCCGGTGAGCTTAGACCCTCCGGGGGACAATGAGCAGTTCTTC. Translation: CAPVSLDPPGDNEQFF.

The rearrangement links TRBV7-9 to TRBJ2-5, with D perhaps TRBD1 (6 bases). Trimming took 5 bases from V and 5 from J, leaving 12 bases between them. This CDR3 region has 13 residues. Germline CDR1 SEHNR, CDR2 FQNEAQ (reference sequence). CDR3 sequence reads: CASSLRQAETQYF. In DNA, the CDR3 is TGTGCCAGCAGCCTAAGACAGGCGGAGACCCAGTACTTC.

The chain is built from TRBV6-5 and TRBJ2-5, with 7 bases fitting TRBD2. Germline V gene data show CDR1 as MNHEY and CDR2 as SVGAGI. Germline trimming cut 5 bases from V and 4 bases from J; bases unmatched to any gene: 10. The CDR3 is 15 amino acids. This CDR3 is CASSPWGGNGETQYF. CDR3 nucleotide sequence: TGTGCCAGCAGTCCCTGGGGGGGGAATGGAGAGACCCAGTACTTC.

The chain employs TRBV7-8 and TRBJ1-4; 8 bases are shared with TRBD1. This CDR3 region has 15 residues. V shed 4 bases, J shed 6 bases, and the junction held 7 bases outside the gene matches. Germline V lookup: CDR1 SGHVS, CDR2 FQNEAQ. The CDR3 nucleotides read TGTGCCAGCAGCTACTCAGGGGGCGCGGATGAAAAACTGTTTTTT. It encodes CASSYSGGADEKLFF.

J is TRBJ2-7 and V is TRBV19, with D possibly TRBD1 on 5 matching bases. Germline assignment: CDR1 LNHDA and CDR2 SQIVND (reference sequence). The V and J ends lost 0 bases and 3 bases respectively, with 9 bases between them. CDR3 length equals 14 residues. Written as DNA, the CDR3 is TGTGCCAGTAGTATAGAGGCAGGGCACTACGAGCAGTACTTC. It specifies CASSIEAGHYEQYF.

The genes are TRBV7-9 and TRBJ2-5, with 9 bases lining up with TRBD1. The CDR3 has 15 residues. Germline CDR1 and CDR2: SEHNR and FQNEAQ (reference sequence). Trimming took 5 bases from V and 5 from J; bases not matched to a gene: 9. The CDR3 nucleotides read TGTGCCAGCAGCCCCCTACAGGGGGCCAGGGAGACCCAGTACTTC. Amino acid sequence: CASSPLQGARETQYF. The full variable domain, its missing parts supplied by reference TRBV7-9 and TRBJ2-5, is DTGVSQNPRHKITKRGQNVTFRCDPISEHNRLYWYRQTLGQGPEFLTYFQNEAQLEKSRLLSDRFSAERPKGSFSTLEIQRTEQGDSAMYLCASSPLQGARETQYFGPGTRLLVL.

This chain connects TRBV11-3 to TRBJ2-5, with 11 nucleotides matching TRBD1. From germline, CDR1 is SGHNT and CDR2 YENEEA. There are 16 residues in the CDR3. V trimming: 1 base; J trimming: 4 bases; junction bases outside the gene matches: 5. Here the CDR3 reads CASSLGDRGTSETQYF. CDR3 coding DNA: TGTGCCAGCAGCTTAGGGGACAGGGGGACTTCAGAGACCCAGTACTTC.

The rearrangement links TRBV2 to TRBJ2-7; D uncertain. This CDR3 has 13 residues. Germline CDR1 reads SNHLY; CDR2 reads FYNNEI. V lost 7 bases to trimming and J lost 5 bases, with 15 bases between them. The CDR3 DNA is TGTGCCAGCACGAGACGGGTAGTCCACGAGCAGTACGTC. Its translation is CASTRRVVHEQYV.

The sample holds one count of this clone. This rearrangement joins TRBV10-3 to TRBJ1-5, with D possibly being TRBD1 (5 bases). The germline gives CDR1 ENHRY, CDR2 SYGVKD. V lost 10 bases and J 0 bases, leaving 13 bases between the germline ends. This CDR3 spans 14 amino acids. In nucleotides, the CDR3 is TGTGCCAGCGCGGGGGGGAATAGCAATCAGCCCCAGCATTTT. This gives the protein CASAGGNSNQPQHF.

The rearrangement joins TRBV19 to TRBJ1-1; tentative D call: TRBD1 (6 bases). Germline V lookup: CDR1 LNHDA, CDR2 SQIVND (reference sequence). The V and J ends lost 3 bases and 1 base respectively, with 9 bases between them. This CDR3 has 14 residues. The CDR3 loop reads CASSIGGANTEAFF. For the CDR3, the DNA is TGTGCCAGTAGTATTGGGGGGGCGAACACTGAAGCTTTCTTT.

The chain joins TRBV9 to TRBJ2-7; TRBD1 matches 11 bases. V gave up 1 base and J gave up 5 bases; unmatched junction bases: 5. The CDR3 contains 15 residues. Germline V gene lookup returns CDR1 SGDLS and CDR2 YYNGEE. CDR3 DNA sequence: TGTGCCAGCAGCGTATCAGGACAGGGGGCTGACGAGCAGTACTTC. As protein: CASSVSGQGADEQYF.

The table lists this clone with a few counts. This sequence joins TRBV6-2 or TRBV6-3 and TRBJ1-1; tentatively, D is TRBD1 (5 bases). Germline V gene sequence: CDR1 MNHEY, CDR2 SVGEGT. The ends were cut back, 5 bases at V and 5 bases at J, with 15 bases in the middle. The CDR3 is 14 residues long. CDR3 sequence (DNA): TGTGCCAGCAGTCCACCTTCGGGGGTTACTGAAGCTTTCTTT. Its translation is CASSPPSGVTEAFF.

The rearrangement links TRBV28 to TRBJ1-2; D unresolved. Germline assignment: CDR1 MDHEN and CDR2 SYDVKM. The V and J ends lost 4 bases and 5 bases respectively, with 5 bases between them. The CDR3 has 11 residues. In nucleotides, the CDR3 is TGTGCCAGCAGTTCCCATTATGGCTACACCTTC. This codes for CASSSHYGYTF.

V gene TRBV6-1 combines with J gene TRBJ1-1; D unresolved. Trimming removed 1 base from V and 1 base from J, with 10 bases in between. Germline-derived CDR1 and CDR2 are MNHNS and SASEGT. The CDR3 runs to 15 residues. In DNA, the CDR3 is TGTGCCAGCAGTGAAGGGAAGACAAAGAACACTGAAGCTTTCTTT. It translates to CASSEGKTKNTEAFF.

This clone was detected only a few times. The J gene is TRBJ2-5, the V gene TRBV4-3; tentatively, D is TRBD2 (6 bases). CDR3 length: 14 amino acids. Trimming shortened V by 1 base and J by 3 bases, and 9 bases separated the two germline ends. CDR1 is LGHNA and CDR2 is YSLEER in the germline V gene. The CDR3 reads CASSQGTTKETQYF. CDR3 in DNA: TGCGCCAGCAGCCAAGGGACTACAAAAGAGACCCAGTACTTC.

This clone was seen a few times. This chain connects TRBV19 to TRBJ1-1; TRBD1 agrees at 7 bases. Germline CDR1 reads LNHDA; CDR2 reads SQIVND (reference sequence). The CDR3 runs to 15 residues. V shed 6 bases, J shed 4 bases, and the junction held 11 bases outside the gene matches. The CDR3 coding sequence is TGTGCCAGTAGCTTACGGCAGGGGGTCGGCACTGAAGCTTTCTTT. Protein product: CASSLRQGVGTEAFF. The full variable domain, its missing parts supplied by reference TRBV19 and TRBJ1-1, is DGGITQSPKYLFRKEGQNVTLSCEQNLNHDAMYWYRQDPGQGLRLIYYSQIVNDFQKGDIAEGYSVSREKKESFPLTVTSAQKNPTAFYLCASSLRQGVGTEAFFGQGTRLTVV.

V is TRBV7-8 and J is TRBJ1-3; D gene uncertain. Germline V gives CDR1 SGHVS, CDR2 FQNEAQ. The V gene lost 5 bases and the J gene lost 1 base, with 21 bases spanning the gap. The length of the CDR3 is 18 residues. The DNA of the CDR3 is TGTGCCAGCAGCCCCCCCTGGGGAGTAGGGAATTCTGGAAACACCATATATTTT. Encoded protein: CASSPPWGVGNSGNTIYF.

The chain carries TRBV10-2 and TRBJ2-2, with TRBD1 matching 7 bases. Looked up from germline, CDR1 is WSHSY and CDR2 is SAAADI. The length of the CDR3 is 17 residues. V trimming: 2 bases; J trimming: 4 bases; junction bases outside the gene matches: 10. The CDR3 reads CASSEKVGTASTGELFF. CDR3 DNA sequence: TGCGCCAGCAGTGAGAAGGTGGGGACAGCCAGCACCGGGGAGCTGTTTTTT.

This chain connects TRBV24-1 to TRBJ2-2; 7 nucleotides line up with TRBD1. The CDR3 contains 15 residues. V gave up 3 bases and J gave up 6 bases; unmatched junction bases: 6. CDR1 is KGHDR, CDR2 SFDVKD, per germline. DNA for the CDR3: TGTGCCACCAGTGATGATAACAGGGGTCCCGGGGAGCTGTTTTTT. Translation gives CATSDDNRGPGELFF.

The V call is TRBV7-2, the J call TRBJ2-4; 7 bases match TRBD1. CDR1 and CDR2 (germline): SGHTA, FQGNSA. The CDR3 is made up of 16 amino acids. Germline trimming cut 2 bases from V and 0 bases from J; bases unmatched to any gene: 4. The CDR3 DNA follows: TGTGCCAGCAGCTTACGAACAGGGGTAGCCAAAAACATTCAGTACTTC. It is translated as CASSLRTGVAKNIQYF.

The J gene is TRBJ1-4, the V gene TRBV19; 7 bases line up with TRBD1. Unmatched junction bases numbered 7, after V lost 6 bases and J lost 6 bases. Germline V CDR1 and CDR2: LNHDA, SQIVND (reference sequence). The CDR3 contains 14 residues. This CDR3 reads CASSLGTADEKLFF. The CDR3 DNA sequence: TGTGCCAGTAGCCTTGGGACAGCCGATGAAAAACTGTTTTTT. Full variable domain (rest looked up from reference TRBV19 and TRBJ1-4): DGGITQSPKYLFRKEGQNVTLSCEQNLNHDAMYWYRQDPGQGLRLIYYSQIVNDFQKGDIAEGYSVSREKKESFPLTVTSAQKNPTAFYLCASSLGTADEKLFFGSGTQLSVL.

With respect to this clone: The same CDR3 arises from other DNA sequences in this sample as well. The V gene is TRBV5-4, the J gene TRBJ2-1, with 8 bases matching TRBD2. The junction had 4 bases not matched to a gene; V was cut back by 3 bases and J by 5 bases. This CDR3 has 14 amino acids. CDR1 is SGHNT, CDR2 YYREEE, per germline (reference sequence). CDR3 coding DNA: TGTGCCAGCAGCTCGGGGGGGTTAGACAATGAGCAGTTCTTC. Protein sequence: CASSSGGLDNEQFF.

This clone was found a few times. The chain recombines TRBV7-8 with TRBJ2-7; tentatively, D is TRBD1 (6 bases). Germline values: CDR1 SGHVS, CDR2 FQNEAQ. Trimming pared 5 bases from V and 2 bases from J, leaving 19 bases between. The CDR3 has 16 residues. The CDR3 sequence: CASSSHRAALPYEQYF. The CDR3 nucleotides read TGTGCCAGCAGCAGCCACAGGGCGGCTCTTCCCTACGAGCAGTACTTC.

This clone has only a few counts. The chain recombines TRBV7-9 with TRBJ1-5, with 9 nucleotides matching TRBD1. CDR3 length: 19 residues. Germline V gives CDR1 SEHNR, CDR2 FQNEAQ (reference sequence). After removal of 5 bases from V and 0 bases from J, the junction contained 14 bases not matched to a gene. CDR3: CASSTYGQGSGLSNQPQHF. The CDR3 region has the DNA TGTGCCAGCAGCACCTACGGACAGGGGAGTGGGCTTAGCAATCAGCCCCAGCATTTT.

The V and J genes are TRBV6-5 and TRBJ2-3; a weak D match, TRBD2 (5 bases). Per the germline V gene, CDR1 is MNHEY and CDR2 is SVGAGI. Trimming took off 1 base at V and 1 base at J, with 9 bases between the two ends. The CDR3 is 15 amino acids. CDR3 nucleotides: TGTGCCAGCAGTTACTGGGGAGTGGGCACAGATACGCAGTATTTT. It translates to CASSYWGVGTDTQYF.

The chain recombines TRBV11-3 with TRBJ2-2; TRBD2 might be the D (6 bases). V lost 1 base and J lost 7, with 16 bases in between. Germline V gives CDR1 SGHNT, CDR2 YENEEA. This CDR3 is 16 amino acids long. The CDR3 nucleotides are TGTGCCAGCAGCTTAGGGGTATCCGGGAGACGCGGGGAGCTGTTTTTT. Amino acid sequence: CASSLGVSGRRGELFF. The full variable domain, rest sourced from reference TRBV11-3 and TRBJ2-2, is EAGVVQSPRYKIIEKKQPVAFWCNPISGHNTLYWYLQNLGQGPELLIRYENEEAVDDSQLPKDRFSAERLKGVDSTLKIQPAELGDSAVYLCASSLGVSGRRGELFFGEGSRLTVL.